What follows is one T cell receptor beta chain and its context. This entry belongs to a study of shared clonotypes between healthy human individuals. Germline lookup yields CDR1 SGHTA and CDR2 FQGTGA. V lost 5 bases to trimming and J lost 1 base, with 13 bases between them. The CDR3 has 15 amino acids. Profiling relied on immunoSEQ multiplex PCR, and the TCRdb table lists in-frame clones only, not all of them. This table holds some 2,100,000 clones, roughly 95% found once. V is TRBV7-3 and J is TRBJ2-3; the D gene could be TRBD1 or TRBD2 (5 bases each). What was sequenced was naive CD4+ T cells sorted from blood. Subset: CD45RA+ positively selected. This receptor was obtained from a man younger than 35 in good health. CDR3: CASSQRGRGTDTQYF. The CDR3, as DNA: TGTGCCAGCAGCCAACGGGGCAGGGGCACAGATACGCAGTATTTT.